Listed here is a single T cell receptor beta chain. Its cognate antigen has yet to be identified. There are no base qualities to consult, and no much larger clone falls within one base. The sample belongs to a study of PD-1 blockade in mismatch repair-deficient tumors (dated by TCRdb to between 2016 and 2019). Regarding the research as a whole: Between September 2013 and September 2016, the trial enrolled fewer than 95 consecutive patients with around twelve mismatch repair-deficient cancer types, every one of whom had been previously treated and was progressing. Deep sequencing of TCR CDR3 regions was used to track tumor-associated T cell clones in peripheral blood of patients responding to PD-1 blockade.

Mismatch repair deficiency was established in every enrolled patient by polymerase chain reaction or immunohistochemistry. TCR sequencing was performed for a few patients who responded to pembrolizumab therapy. The phase II trial prospectively evaluated PD-1 blockade with pembrolizumab in advanced mismatch repair-deficient cancers, independent of tissue of origin. Peripheral blood T cell samples were serially collected before and at multiple times after PD-1 blockade was started. Blood sampling time points were reported as weeks after the first dose of pembrolizumab. Relative to germline, V is 5 bases shorter and J is 0 bases shorter, with 8 bases between their ends. CDR1 and CDR2 are drawn from the germline V gene: SGHTA, FQGTGA. The CDR3 starts with the cysteine, ends with the phenylalanine, and has 14 residues. The only DNA kept is the CDR3, 42 bases in frame from the first base. The method behind the library was the immunoSEQ multiplex PCR assay. TCRdb took this table from immuneACCESS and kept in-frame rearrangements with V and J called. Such tables lack part of the clones; where checked against another copy, unresolved V genes explain under half of the gap, and the rest is unexplained. The sample data list approximately 80,000 clones, and around 80% of these were observed just once. Roughly 5.5% of the sample is taken by the ten largest.

Broader findings and caveats from the paper: After pembrolizumab, tumor-resident clones, which were often undetectable in blood before treatment, expanded rapidly and then contracted, generally ahead of radiologic responses.

The receptor comes from an adult with mismatch repair-deficient cancer. Sequences were derived from peripheral blood, sampled 44 weeks after starting pembrolizumab. The chain links TRBV7-3 with TRBJ2-1; TRBD2 could be the D gene, as 6 bases match. The DNA reads TGTGCCAGCAGCCCCGGGAGCTCCTACAATGAGCAGTTCTTC. Its protein reads: CASSPGSSYNEQFF.